The 6 T cell receptor beta chains presented below share a single source sample, sequenced in a study of vaccination and CD4 T cells after COVID-19. The Oncomine TCR Beta short-read assay was what sequenced the DNA obtained from cultured CD4+ T cells. Researchers extracted genomic DNA from CD4+ T cells that had been cultured. Using its own MiXCR run on the PCR reads, TCRdb lists one record per CDR3 protein. The sample lists roughly 7,300 distinct CDR3 sequences; around 33% were seen once. The antigens these receptors bind are not known. Treatment indicated: approximately nine-day PBMC culture with coronavirus spike peptide pools or control peptides (ViraFEST assay). The unexposed donor gave CD4+ T cells before the COVID-19 pandemic (2011-2018). Specimen: CD4+ T cells from blood, cultured in vitro. The receptor source for this set is a human donor in good health.

This clonotype came up a few times. This chain joins TRBV29-1 and TRBJ2-5; 9 bases map to TRBD1. V was pared by 4 bases and J by 5 bases, with 11 bases of the junction left unmatched. Germline CDR1 reads SQVTM; CDR2 reads ANQGSEA. CDR3 length equals 15 residues. This chain's CDR3 is CSVGIHRGRGETQYF. CDR3 nucleotides: TGCAGCGTTGGAATTCACAGGGGGCGGGGGGAGACCCAGTACTTC. Together with reference TRBV29-1 and TRBJ2-5, the CDR3 gives the full variable domain: SAVISQKPSRDICQRGTSLTIQCQVDSQVTMMFWYRQQPGQSLTLIATANQGSEATYESGFVIDKFPISRPNLTFSTLTVSNMSPEDSSIYLCSVGIHRGRGETQYFGPGTRLLVL.

The chain uses TRBV6-4 and TRBJ2-2; D is possibly TRBD2 (6 bases). CDR3 size: 14 residues. Germline V gene data show CDR1 as MRHNA and CDR2 as SNTAGT. V lost 0 bases and J 4 bases, leaving 6 bases between the germline ends. CDR3 in DNA: TGTGCCAGCAGTGACTCGACTAGCACCGGGGAGCTGTTTTTT. Its protein product is CASSDSTSTGELFF.

In this sample, this clonotype turned up a few times. The rearrangement uses TRBV28 and TRBJ2-5; D is possibly TRBD1 or TRBD2 (5 bases each). V dropped 5 bases and J dropped 7 bases, with 23 bases sitting between them. Germline loops: CDR1 MDHEN, CDR2 SYDVKM. This CDR3 region has 16 residues. CDR3 in amino acids: CASSPLGTGSVATQYF. The DNA of the CDR3 is TGTGCCAGCAGTCCCCTAGGGACGGGGAGTGTCGCGACCCAGTACTTC.

This clonotype was seen only a few times. The junction does not match germline at one end; this may be a read error. J is TRBJ2-7 and V is TRBV2; D is unresolved. This CDR3 has 11 residues. Germline CDR1 and CDR2: SNHLY and FYNNEI. CDR3 region: CASSEAVREVF. CDR3 bases: TGTGCCAGCAGTGAAGCGGTACGAGAGGTCTTC. Variable domain in full (rest from reference TRBV2 and TRBJ2-7): EPEVTQTPSHQVTQMGQEVILRCVPISNHLYFYWYRQILGQKVEFLVSFYNNEISEKSEIFDDQFSVERPDGSNFTLKIRSTKLEDSAMYFCASSEAVREVFGPGTRLTVT.

There are a few counts of this clonotype. This chain joins TRBV20-1 and TRBJ2-3; D is perhaps TRBD1 (5 bases). Trimming shortened V by 2 bases and J by 1 base, and 10 bases separated the two germline ends. From germline, CDR1 is DFQATT and CDR2 SNEGSKA (reference sequence). The CDR3 sequence is 14 residues long. In DNA, the CDR3 is TGCAGTGCTAGATTGGACACCCGCACAGATACGCAGTATTTT. Amino acid sequence: CSARLDTRTDTQYF.

The chain joins TRBV28 to TRBJ1-6; weak D call: TRBD1 (5 bases). Trimming took off 6 bases at V and 5 bases at J, with 14 bases between the two ends. The CDR3 is 15 residues long. The germline V gene has CDR1 MDHEN and CDR2 SYDVKM. The CDR3 spells CASRVTGNHNSPLHF. In DNA form, the CDR3 reads TGTGCCAGCAGAGTCACAGGAAACCATAATTCACCCCTCCACTTT.